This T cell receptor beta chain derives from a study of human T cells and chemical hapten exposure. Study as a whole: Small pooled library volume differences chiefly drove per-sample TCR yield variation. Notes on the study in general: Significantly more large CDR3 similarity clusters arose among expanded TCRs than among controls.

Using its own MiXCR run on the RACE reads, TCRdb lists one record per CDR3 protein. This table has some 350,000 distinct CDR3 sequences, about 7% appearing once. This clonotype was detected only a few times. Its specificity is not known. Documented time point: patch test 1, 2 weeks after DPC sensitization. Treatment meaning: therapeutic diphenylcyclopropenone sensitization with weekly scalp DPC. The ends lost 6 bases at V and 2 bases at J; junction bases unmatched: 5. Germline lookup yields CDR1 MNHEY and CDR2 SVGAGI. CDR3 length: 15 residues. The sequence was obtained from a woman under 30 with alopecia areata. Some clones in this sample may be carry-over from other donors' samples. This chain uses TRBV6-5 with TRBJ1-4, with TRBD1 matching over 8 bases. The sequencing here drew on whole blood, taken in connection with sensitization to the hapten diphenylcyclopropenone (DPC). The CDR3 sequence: CASSSRGLTNEKLFF. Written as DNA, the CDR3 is TGTGCCAGCAGCTCCAGGGGGCTCACTAATGAAAAACTGTTTTTT.